The 9 T cell receptor beta chains in this list originate from one sample, sequenced in a study of T cell changes during pregnancy in multiple sclerosis. TCRdb's table, derived via immunoSEQ multiplex PCR, lists solely in-frame clones and lacks some. The profile shows roughly 30,000 clones, over 65% of them singletons. The sample was CD8+ T cells from peripheral blood mononuclear cells, taken after pregnancy. These receptors all stem from a female donor with multiple sclerosis, enrolled in a pregnancy study.

This clone showed up just once. The J gene is TRBJ2-7, the V gene TRBV18, with D possibly matching TRBD1 (5 bases). This CDR3 has 15 residues. V was pared by 3 bases and J by 2 bases, with 14 bases between. CDR1 and CDR2 (germline): KGHSH, LQKENI. The CDR3 region is CASSPDTKAPYEQYF. CDR3 DNA sequence: TGTGCCAGCTCACCGGACACCAAAGCTCCCTACGAGCAGTACTTC.

J is TRBJ2-2 and V is TRBV7-6; maybe TRBD1 (6 bases). Germline-derived CDR1 and CDR2 are SGHVS and FNYEAQ. The CDR3 extends over 13 amino acids. V was trimmed by 5 bases and J by 6 bases, leaving 10 bases between them. CDR3 coding DNA: TGTGCCAGCAGCCTAACAGGGCCCGGGGAGCTGTTTTTT. Its protein product is CASSLTGPGELFF.

V usage is TRBV5-6 and J usage is TRBJ1-3; TRBD1 matches at 8 bases. J was trimmed by 0 bases and V by 3 bases; bases with no gene match: 2. Germline assignment: CDR1 SGHDT and CDR2 YYEEEE. This CDR3 contains 15 residues. CDR3 amino acids: CASSYQGASGNTIYF. Here the CDR3 DNA reads TGTGCCAGCAGCTACCAGGGGGCCTCTGGAAACACCATATATTTT.

The CDR3 is CASSSSLAGSSYNEQFF. In DNA form, the CDR3 reads TGTGCCAGCAGCTCATCGCTAGCGGGGAGCTCCTACAATGAGCAGTTCTTC. This chain links TRBV7-8 with TRBJ2-1; 9 bases agree with TRBD2. Trimming cost V 4 bases and J 0 bases; bases outside gene matches: 7. Germline V CDR1 and CDR2: SGHVS, FQNEAQ. The CDR3 is 17 amino acids.

This sequence joins TRBV6-1 and TRBJ2-2; perhaps TRBD1 as D (5 bases). CDR3 length equals 14 residues. CDR1 and CDR2 from the germline V gene are MNHNS and SASEGT. Trimming took 8 bases from V and 3 from J, leaving 13 bases between them. In DNA, the CDR3 is TGTGCCAGCTCCCCACAGGTGGACACCGGGGAGCTGTTTTTT. Translation: CASSPQVDTGELFF.

V usage is TRBV7-9 and J usage is TRBJ2-7; TRBD2 agrees at 8 bases. The CDR3 consists of 15 residues. The trim removed 3 bases at V and 4 bases at J, leaving 8 bases unmatched. The germline V gene encodes CDR1 SEHNR and CDR2 FQNEAQ (reference sequence). CDR3 DNA sequence: TGTGCCAGCAGCTTTATGACCAGCGGGGGTTACGAGCAGTACTTC. Protein: CASSFMTSGGYEQYF.

The chain links TRBV28 to TRBJ2-1; the match to TRBD2 covers 15 bases. Germline V lookup: CDR1 MDHEN, CDR2 SYDVKM. The CDR3 totals 17 residues. The trim removed 4 bases at V and 7 bases at J, leaving 8 bases unmatched. The CDR3 protein is CASSSGLAGGHINEQFF. DNA for the CDR3: TGTGCCAGCAGTTCCGGACTAGCGGGGGGGCATATTAATGAGCAGTTCTTC. The full variable domain, rest sourced from reference TRBV28 and TRBJ2-1, is DVKVTQSSRYLVKRTGEKVFLECVQDMDHENMFWYRQDPGLGLRLIYFSYDVKMKEKGDIPEGYSVSREKKERFSLILESASTNQTSMYLCASSSGLAGGHINEQFFGPGTRLTVL.

The J gene is TRBJ1-2, the V gene TRBV19, with D perhaps TRBD1 (5 bases). Germline-derived CDR1 and CDR2 are LNHDA and SQIVND (reference sequence). Trimming removed 7 bases at V and 4 bases at J, with 10 bases between. The CDR3 totals 12 residues. CDR3 coding DNA: TGTGCCAGTAATCAGGGCGCCTATGGCTACACCTTC. It encodes CASNQGAYGYTF.

The chain has TRBV29-1 and TRBJ1-1, with D perhaps matching TRBD1 (6 bases). The length of the CDR3 is 15 residues. Deletions cut 0 bases from V and 4 bases from J, with 15 bases between. Germline V gene data show CDR1 as SQVTM and CDR2 as ANQGSEA. In nucleotides, the CDR3 is TGCAGCGTTGAAGATCGGGGGGGGCTGCGCACTGAAGCTTTCTTT. Translated: CSVEDRGGLRTEAFF.